This T cell receptor (beta chain) came from a study of T cell repertoires in cytomegalovirus infection. Across the study: Public TCR beta signatures provided an indication of both CMV infection and a matching HLA type.

Germline V gene data show CDR1 as MDHEN and CDR2 as SYDVKM. This CDR3 is built from 17 residues. The V end was cut by 4 bases, the J end by 6 bases, with 24 bases between. General study results and limits: HLA-C-restricted CMV clonotypes gave the most frequent clonotype in two of eight donors. CMV carriers having the relevant HLA were flagged by cumulative public TCR beta family frequency.

This clonotype was seen repeatedly, ten times or more. Its specificity is not known. TCRdb re-called the reads through MiXCR, storing one row per CDR3 protein. The table records about 460,000 distinct CDR3 sequences, roughly 12% of them present only once. The sequencing input was PBMCs. V usage is TRBV28 and J usage is TRBJ1-2; possibly TRBD1 for D (5 bases). The TCR was taken from a human donor in good health (CMV status not recorded). Some clones in this sample may be carry-over from other donors' samples. The CDR3 protein is CASSSPGSGQAPNGYTF. CDR3 bases: TGTGCCAGCAGTTCCCCTGGCTCGGGGCAGGCCCCGAATGGCTACACCTTC.